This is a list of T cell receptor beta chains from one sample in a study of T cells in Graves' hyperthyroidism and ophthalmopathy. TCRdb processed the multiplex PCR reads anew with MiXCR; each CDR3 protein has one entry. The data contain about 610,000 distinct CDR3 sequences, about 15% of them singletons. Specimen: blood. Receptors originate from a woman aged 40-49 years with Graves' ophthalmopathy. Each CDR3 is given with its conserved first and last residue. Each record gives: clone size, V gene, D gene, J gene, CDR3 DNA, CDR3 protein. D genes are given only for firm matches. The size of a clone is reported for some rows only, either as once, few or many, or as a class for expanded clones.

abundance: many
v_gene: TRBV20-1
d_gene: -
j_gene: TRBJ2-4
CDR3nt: TGCAGTGCTAGAGATCGGGACTCGGACATTCAGTACTTC
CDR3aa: CSARDRDSDIQYF

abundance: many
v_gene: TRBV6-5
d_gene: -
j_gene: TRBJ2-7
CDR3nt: TGTGCCAGCAGTTACCCCGGGGAGAGCCACGAGCAGTACTTC
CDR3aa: CASSYPGESHEQYF

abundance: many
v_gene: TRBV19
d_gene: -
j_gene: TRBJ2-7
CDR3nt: TGTGCCAGTAGTATAGGGTTCTTCGGCCTAGGGGCCTACGAGCAGTACTTC
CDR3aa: CASSIGFFGLGAYEQYF

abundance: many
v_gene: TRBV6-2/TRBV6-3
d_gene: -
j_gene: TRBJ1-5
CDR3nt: TGTGCCACCACAGGTTATAGCAATCAGCCCCAGCATTTT
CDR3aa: CATTGYSNQPQHF

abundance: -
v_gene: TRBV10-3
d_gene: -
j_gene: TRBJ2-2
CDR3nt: TGTGCCATCAGTGAGTCGGGGGACAACACCGGGGAGCTGTTTTTT
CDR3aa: CAISESGDNTGELFF

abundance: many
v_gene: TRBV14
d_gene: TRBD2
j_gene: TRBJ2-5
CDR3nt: TGTGCCAGCAGCCATAGAGCGGGAGGTTGGCAAGAGACCCAGTACTTC
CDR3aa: CASSHRAGGWQETQYF

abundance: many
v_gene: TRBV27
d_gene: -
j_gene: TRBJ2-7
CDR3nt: TGTGCCAGCAGGAAAATAGGGGTTTTCTACGAGCAGTACTTC
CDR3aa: CASRKIGVFYEQYF

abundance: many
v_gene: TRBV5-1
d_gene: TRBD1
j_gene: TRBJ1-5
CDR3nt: TGCGCCAGCAGCCCCGGCCCCCCAGTGAGGTCAGGGGGGCACAATCAGCCCCAGCATTTT
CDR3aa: CASSPGPPVRSGGHNQPQHF

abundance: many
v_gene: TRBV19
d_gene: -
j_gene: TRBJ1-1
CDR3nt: TGTGCCAGTAGTAGTACAGGGTTCACTGAAGCTTTCTTT
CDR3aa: CASSSTGFTEAFF

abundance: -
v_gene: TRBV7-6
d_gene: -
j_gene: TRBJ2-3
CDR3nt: TGTGCCAGCAGCTTAGCGCTGGACCTGTCAGATACGCAGTATTTT
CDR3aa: CASSLALDLSDTQYF

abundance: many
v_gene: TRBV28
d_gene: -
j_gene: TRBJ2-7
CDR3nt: TGTGCCAGCAGTTCCCCACAGGGAAATAGGGACGAGCAGTACTTC
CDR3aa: CASSSPQGNRDEQYF

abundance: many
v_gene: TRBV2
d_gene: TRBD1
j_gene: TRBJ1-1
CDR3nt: TGTGCCAGCGCGTACTCAGGGGGAGGCACTGAAGCTTTCTTT
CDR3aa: CASAYSGGGTEAFF

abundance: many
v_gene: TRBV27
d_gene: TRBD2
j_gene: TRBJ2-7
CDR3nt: TGTGCCAGCAAGGGACTAGCGGGAGTAAGGGGTTACGAGCAGTACTTC
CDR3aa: CASKGLAGVRGYEQYF

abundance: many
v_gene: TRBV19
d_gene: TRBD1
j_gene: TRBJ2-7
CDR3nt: TGTGCCAGTAGCCCTACAGGGGTTGGCGAGCAGTACTTC
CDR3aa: CASSPTGVGEQYF

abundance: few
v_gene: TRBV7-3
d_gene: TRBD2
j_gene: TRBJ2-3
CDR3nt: TGTGCCAGCAGCTTAACGCGGAGCGGGAGGGTCGGGAAGGATACGCAGTATTTT
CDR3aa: CASSLTRSGRVGKDTQYF

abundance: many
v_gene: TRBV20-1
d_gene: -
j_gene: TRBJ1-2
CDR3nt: TGCAGTGCTAGAGATAATTACGAGGGCTATGGCTACACCTTC
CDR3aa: CSARDNYEGYGYTF

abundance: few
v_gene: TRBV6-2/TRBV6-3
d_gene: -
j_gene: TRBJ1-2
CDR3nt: TGTGCCAGCAGTCGGCCCCCTTGGATGAACTATGGCTACACCTTC
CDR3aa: CASSRPPWMNYGYTF

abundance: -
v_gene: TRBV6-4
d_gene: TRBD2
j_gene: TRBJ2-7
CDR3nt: TGTGCCAGCAGTGGTCCTAGCGGGAGGTCCGACGAGCAGTACTTC
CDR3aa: CASSGPSGRSDEQYF

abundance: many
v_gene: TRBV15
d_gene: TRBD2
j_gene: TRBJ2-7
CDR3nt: TGTGCCACCAGCAGTGGGGCGGGAGACAGCGAGCAGTACTTC
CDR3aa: CATSSGAGDSEQYF

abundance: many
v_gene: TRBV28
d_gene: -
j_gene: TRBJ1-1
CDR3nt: TGTGCCAGCAGTTTATCCCCGGGTGTGGTCACTGAAGCTTTCTTT
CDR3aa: CASSLSPGVVTEAFF

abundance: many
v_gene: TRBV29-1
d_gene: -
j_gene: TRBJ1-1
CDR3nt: TGCAGCGTTGAAGATACGGCAGGAACTGAAGCTTTCTTT
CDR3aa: CSVEDTAGTEAFF

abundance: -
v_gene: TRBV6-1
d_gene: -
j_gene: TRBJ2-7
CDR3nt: TGTGCCAGCAGTCGCCAGATCTTCTACGAGCAGTACTTC
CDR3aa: CASSRQIFYEQYF

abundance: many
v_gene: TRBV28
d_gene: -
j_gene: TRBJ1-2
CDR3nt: TGTGCCAGCAGTCCCACGCCCGGTGGCTACACCTTC
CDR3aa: CASSPTPGGYTF

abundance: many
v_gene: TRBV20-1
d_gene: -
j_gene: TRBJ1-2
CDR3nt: TGCAGTGCTAGTCAGGGCCGCTATGGCTACACCTTC
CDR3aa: CSASQGRYGYTF

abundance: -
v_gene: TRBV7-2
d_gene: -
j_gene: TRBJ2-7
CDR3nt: TGTGCCAGCAGCTTAACGAGGGGCCGTCTCGAGCAGTACTTC
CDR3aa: CASSLTRGRLEQYF

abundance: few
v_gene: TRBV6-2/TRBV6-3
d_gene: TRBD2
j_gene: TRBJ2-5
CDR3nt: TGTGCCAGCAGTTACTCGACTAGCGGGAGAGAGACCCAGTACTTC
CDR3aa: CASSYSTSGRETQYF

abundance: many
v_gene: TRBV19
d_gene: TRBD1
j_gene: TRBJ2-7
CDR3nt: TGTGCCAGTAGCGGGACAGGGGACGTGCAGTACTTC
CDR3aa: CASSGTGDVQYF

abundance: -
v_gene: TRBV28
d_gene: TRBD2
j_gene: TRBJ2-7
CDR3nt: TGTGCCAGCAGCCCTGGGACTAGCGGGACTTCCTACGAGCAGTACTTC
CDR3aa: CASSPGTSGTSYEQYF

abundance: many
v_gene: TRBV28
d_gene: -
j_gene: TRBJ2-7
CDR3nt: TGTGCCAGCGAAACCAGCGGGCCCTACGAGCAGTACTTC
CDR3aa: CASETSGPYEQYF

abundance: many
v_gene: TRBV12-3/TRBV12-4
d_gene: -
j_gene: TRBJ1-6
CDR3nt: TGTGCCAGCAGTTTAGGGCAGGTTGGCTCACCCCTCCACTTT
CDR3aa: CASSLGQVGSPLHF

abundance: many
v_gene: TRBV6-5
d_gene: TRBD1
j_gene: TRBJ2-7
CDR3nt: TGTGCCAGCAGCAGGGGGACGGTCGTCGAGCAGTACTTC
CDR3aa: CASSRGTVVEQYF

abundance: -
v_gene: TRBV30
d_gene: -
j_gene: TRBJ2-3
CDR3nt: TGTGCCTGGACCGAGGGAGGATACACTAGCACAGATACGCAGTATTTT
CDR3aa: CAWTEGGYTSTDTQYF

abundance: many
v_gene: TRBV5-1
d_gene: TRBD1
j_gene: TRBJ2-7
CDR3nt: TGCGCCAGCAGCTTGACAGGGGAGTACTACGAGCAGTACTTC
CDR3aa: CASSLTGEYYEQYF